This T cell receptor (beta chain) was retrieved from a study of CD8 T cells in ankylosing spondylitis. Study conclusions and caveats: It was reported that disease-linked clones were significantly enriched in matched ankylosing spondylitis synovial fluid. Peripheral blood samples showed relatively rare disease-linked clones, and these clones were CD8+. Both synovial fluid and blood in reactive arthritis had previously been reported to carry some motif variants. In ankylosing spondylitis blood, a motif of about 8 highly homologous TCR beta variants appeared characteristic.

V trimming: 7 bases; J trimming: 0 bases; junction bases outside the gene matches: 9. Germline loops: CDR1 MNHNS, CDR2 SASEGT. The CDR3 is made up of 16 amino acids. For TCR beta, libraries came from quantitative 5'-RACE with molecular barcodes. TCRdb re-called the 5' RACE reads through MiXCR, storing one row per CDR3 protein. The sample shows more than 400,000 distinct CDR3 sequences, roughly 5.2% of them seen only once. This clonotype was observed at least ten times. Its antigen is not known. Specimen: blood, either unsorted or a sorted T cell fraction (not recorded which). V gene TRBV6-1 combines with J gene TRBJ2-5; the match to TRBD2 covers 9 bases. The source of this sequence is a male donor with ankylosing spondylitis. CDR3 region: CASTPGSGRYQETQYF. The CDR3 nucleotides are TGTGCCAGCACCCCAGGGAGCGGGAGGTACCAAGAGACCCAGTACTTC.